The TCR beta chain described here comes from a study of patients and donors after allogeneic stem cell transplantation. TCRdb analysed the RT-PCR reads with MiXCR anew, one entry per CDR3 protein. The table records around 200,000 distinct CDR3 sequences, roughly two fifths of them present only once. The CDR3 spans 18 residues. Deletions cut 1 base from V and 0 bases from J, with 18 bases between. From germline, CDR1 is SGHTA and CDR2 FQGNSA. This TCR was recovered from a human donor who was either an allogeneic HSCT recipient or a stem cell or donor lymphocyte infusion donor (not recorded which). It is not recorded whose cells these are; they may come from a transplant donor. The chain is built from TRBV7-2 and TRBJ1-2; D remains unclear. The sample comprised blood, either unsorted or a sorted T cell fraction (not recorded which). CDR3 bases: TGTGCCAGCAGCTTAGATATGGGCGTCGCGACTTCTAACTATGGCTACACCTTC. The encoded protein is CASSLDMGVATSNYGYTF.